This T cell receptor (beta chain) was documented in a study of shared clonotypes between healthy human individuals. Study-wide context: Each donor's CD8 memory used one plate, CD8 naive two, each CD4 subset three.

Regarding this clone: Its specificity is not known.

Study-wide findings and caveats: The four-donor shared clonotypes exceeded non-shared clonotypes in generation probability, with non-shared ones scoring lower. The sharing of 5% to 6.5% of naive CD4 clonotypes was seen across a few donors.

Per germline, CDR1 LNHDA and CDR2 SQIVND (reference sequence). CDR3 size: 16 residues. The V and J ends lost 3 bases and 4 bases respectively, with 18 bases between them. The table came from immunoSEQ multiplex PCR; TCRdb's copy has only in-frame clones and leaves some out. The table includes about 980,000 clones, over 60% detected once. Specimen: memory CD4+ T cells sorted from blood. Described subset: CD45RA-negative fraction. The V call is TRBV19, the J call TRBJ1-2; TRBD1 is a possible D gene (5 bases). The origin of this receptor is a man younger than 35 in good health. The chain's CDR3 is CASSMRAGSFVYGYTF. The CDR3, as DNA: TGTGCCAGTAGTATGAGGGCAGGGTCCTTTGTCTATGGCTACACCTTC.